Presented here are 27 T cell receptor beta chains from one specimen sequenced in a study of blood T cell repertoires in COVID-19 (dated by TCRdb to the early 2020s). The library relied on the immunoSEQ multiplex PCR assay. Entries here come from immuneACCESS through TCRdb and include only in-frame sequences with V and J called. Some clones fail to appear in such tables; in the studies checked, an unresolved V gene covers under half of the shortfall, and the cause of the remainder is unknown. Counted in this sample were about 240,000 clones; approximately 84% of them appeared once. The ten top clones hold less than 4% of the sample. Source material: PBMCs or T cells enriched from blood (not recorded which). These receptors were collected from a woman between 40 and 50 years old with acute COVID-19.

This chain connects TRBV11-2 to TRBJ2-7; D is perhaps TRBD2 (6 bases). The CDR3 consists of 13 residues. V lost 8 bases and J lost 6, with 17 bases in between. Germline CDR1 reads SGHAT; CDR2 reads FQNNGV. CDR3 amino acids: CASQWGVPSEQYF. The CDR3 DNA is TGTGCCAGCCAGTGGGGGGTTCCTTCCGAGCAGTACTTC.

The table lists this clone with a count of one. The chain couples TRBV5-4 to TRBJ2-1; 8 bases are a match to TRBD2. CDR3 size: 18 residues. CDR1 SGHNT and CDR2 YYREEE come from the germline V gene (reference sequence). Trimming removed 3 bases from V and 0 bases from J; junction bases left unmatched: 11. In nucleotides, the CDR3 is TGTGCCAGCAGCTCCGGGGCGGGGGGCCTTAACTCCTACAATGAGCAGTTCTTC. This sequence encodes CASSSGAGGLNSYNEQFF.

This clone turned up a few times. The genes are TRBV6-5 and TRBJ1-5; D uncertain. The CDR3 spans 15 residues. Trimming cost V 4 bases and J 0 bases, with 10 bases left between them. CDR1 is MNHEY, CDR2 SVGAGI, per germline. CDR3 sequence (DNA): TGTGCCAGCAGTTCTAAGGCAGGTAGCAATCAGCCCCAGCATTTT. Protein: CASSSKAGSNQPQHF.

This chain uses TRBV27 with TRBJ1-2, with D possibly matching TRBD1 (6 bases). The CDR3 length is 19 residues. Between the trimmed V and J ends, which lost 4 bases and 4 bases, there was a span of 28 bases. Per germline, CDR1 MNHEY and CDR2 SMNVEV (reference sequence). The DNA of the CDR3 is TGTGCCAGCAGTTCTTCCCCACCGGGGGGCGCCCCTCTAATCTATGGCTACACCTTC. Translating gives CASSSSPPGGAPLIYGYTF.

The V gene is TRBV7-9, the J gene TRBJ1-1; no firm D call. The CDR3 covers 13 residues. Trimming left V 3 bases short and J 3 bases short, with 8 bases between. The V gene's germline CDR1 is SEHNR and CDR2 FQNEAQ (reference sequence). CDR3 nucleotide sequence: TGTGCCAGCAGCTTGGACGGGGACACTGAAGCTTTCTTT. Amino acids: CASSLDGDTEAFF.

The chain couples TRBV11-2 to TRBJ2-7, with a possible D match to TRBD2 (6 bases). The ends were cut back, 2 bases at V and 2 bases at J, with 13 bases in the middle. The CDR3 loop spans 15 amino acids. CDR1 and CDR2 from the germline V gene are SGHAT and FQNNGV. CDR3 sequence (DNA): TGTGCCAGCAGCTTAAGACTAGGGGATACCTACGAGCAGTACTTC. Its protein is CASSLRLGDTYEQYF. The whole variable domain, filled in from reference TRBV11-2 and TRBJ2-7, reads EAGVAQSPRYKIIEKRQSVAFWCNPISGHATLYWYQQILGQGPKLLIQFQNNGVVDDSQLPKDRFSAERLKGVDSTLKIQPAKLEDSAVYLCASSLRLGDTYEQYFGPGTRLTVT.

The chain joins TRBV14 to TRBJ1-2; D perhaps matches TRBD1 (5 bases). The CDR3 has 15 residues. Trimming cost V 4 bases and J 3 bases, with 15 bases left between them. Germline V gene data show CDR1 as SGHDN and CDR2 as FVKESK. For the CDR3, the DNA is TGTGCCAGCAGCCGACACCAGGGAAGACACTATGGCTACACCTTC. It translates to CASSRHQGRHYGYTF.

The rearrangement links TRBV9 to TRBJ2-1; 13 bases align to TRBD2. Losses at the gene ends were 5 bases for V and 6 bases for J; bases not matched to a gene: 11. The CDR3 has 17 amino acids. The germline CDR1 and CDR2 sequences are SGDLS and YYNGEE. The CDR3 DNA reads TGTGCCAGCAGTTCCCGTAGGAGACTAGCGGGAGGCAATGAGCAGTTCTTC. Protein: CASSSRRRLAGGNEQFF.

The rearrangement joins TRBV27 to TRBJ2-3, with D hard to call. Deletions cut 3 bases from V and 2 bases from J, with 9 bases between. The CDR3 is made up of 14 amino acids. Germline CDR1 and CDR2: MNHEY and SMNVEV (reference sequence). The CDR3 loop is CASSFRGATDTQYF. As DNA, the CDR3 is TGTGCCAGCAGTTTCAGAGGAGCCACAGATACGCAGTATTTT.

The chain carries TRBV7-2 and TRBJ2-1, with 7 bases fitting TRBD2. CDR3 length equals 17 residues. Germline lookup yields CDR1 SGHTA and CDR2 FQGNSA. V was clipped by 1 base and J by 5 bases; unmatched bases: 11. CDR3 DNA: TGTGCCAGCAGCTTAGTAGGGGCGGGAGACCCGGACAATGAGCAGTTCTTC. As protein: CASSLVGAGDPDNEQFF.

This sequence joins TRBV7-9 and TRBJ2-7; 11 bases fit TRBD2. V trimming: 5 bases; J trimming: 3 bases; junction bases outside the gene matches: 12. This CDR3 is 17 amino acids long. From germline, CDR1 is SEHNR and CDR2 FQNEAQ (reference sequence). CDR3 in amino acids: CASSLGTSGLIDYEQYF. The CDR3 DNA sequence: TGTGCCAGCAGCCTAGGGACTAGCGGATTAATAGACTACGAGCAGTACTTC.

V is TRBV7-2 and J is TRBJ2-5; D call uncertain. Germline CDR1 SGHTA, CDR2 FQGNSA. Trimming pared 6 bases from V and 1 base from J, leaving 9 bases between. CDR3 length: 13 amino acids. The CDR3 sequence is CASSIPGQETQYF. CDR3 DNA: TGTGCCAGCAGTATTCCGGGCCAAGAGACCCAGTACTTC.

The chain recombines TRBV6-1 with TRBJ2-7, with 11 bases lining up with TRBD1. CDR3 length: 15 residues. V lost 0 bases to trimming and J lost 6 bases; unmatched junction nucleotides: 4. CDR1 is MNHNS and CDR2 is SASEGT in the germline V gene. As DNA, the CDR3 is TGTGCCAGCAGTGAAGCGGGGGACAGGGGGTCCGAGCAGTACTTC. Translating it yields CASSEAGDRGSEQYF.

The chain employs TRBV4-1 and TRBJ1-5; the D gene is possibly TRBD1 (5 bases). There are 15 residues in the CDR3. V was pared by 0 bases and J by 3 bases, with 9 bases between. Germline V gene lookup returns CDR1 MGHRA and CDR2 YSYEKL. The CDR3 loop is CASSQEGGVNQPQHF. The CDR3 region has the DNA TGCGCCAGCAGCCAAGAGGGGGGAGTCAATCAGCCCCAGCATTTT.

V and J are TRBV25-1 and TRBJ2-1; TRBD2 agrees at 10 bases. Germline CDR1 MGHDK, CDR2 SYGVNS. The CDR3 is 16 residues long. V gave up 1 base and J gave up 8 bases; unmatched junction bases: 8. CDR3 DNA: TGTGCCAGCAGTGAATCGGGAAGCGGGAGGGCCGATGAGCAGTTCTTC. It is translated as CASSESGSGRADEQFF. The full variable domain, with the rest looked up from reference TRBV25-1 and TRBJ2-1, is EADIYQTPRYLVIGTGKKITLECSQTMGHDKMYWYQQDPGMELHLIHYSYGVNSTEKGDLSSESTVSRIRTEHFPLTLESARPSHTSQYLCASSESGSGRADEQFFGPGTRLTVL.

V usage is TRBV5-1 and J usage is TRBJ1-2, with D possibly being TRBD1 (5 bases). Looked up from germline, CDR1 is SGHRS and CDR2 is YFSETQ. The CDR3 sequence is 14 residues long. Trimming cost V 0 bases and J 2 bases, with 8 bases left between them. The CDR3 nucleotides read TGCGCCAGCAGCTTGGAGACAGAAAACTATGGCTACACCTTC. Translation gives CASSLETENYGYTF.

V is TRBV7-3 and J is TRBJ2-2, with 10 bases lining up with TRBD2. Trimming removed 5 bases from V and 4 bases from J; junction bases left unmatched: 7. Per germline, CDR1 SGHTA and CDR2 FQGTGA. The CDR3 totals 16 residues. The CDR3 nucleotides read TGTGCCAGCAGCCAAAGCGGGAGGGGGGCCACCGGGGAGCTGTTTTTT. Translating gives CASSQSGRGATGELFF.

This rearrangement joins TRBV11-2 to TRBJ2-1, with a tentative D call TRBD2 (6 bases). Trimming took off 1 base at V and 2 bases at J, with 18 bases between the two ends. Germline V lookup: CDR1 SGHAT, CDR2 FQNNGV. The CDR3 totals 18 residues. CDR3 nucleotides: TGTGCCAGCAGCTTAGGGGGACGCGGGAACGTCCCCTACAATGAGCAGTTCTTC. Translation: CASSLGGRGNVPYNEQFF.

The rearrangement uses TRBV3-1 (or the pseudogene TRBV3-2) and TRBJ2-1, with D tentatively TRBD1 (6 bases). The CDR3 is made up of 17 amino acids. Germline CDR1 is LGHDT and CDR2 is YNNKEL (reference sequence). Between the trimmed V and J ends, which lost 1 base and 3 bases, there was a span of 16 bases. CDR3 coding DNA: TGTGCCAGCAGCCAAGGCCCTGGTGGACAGATCTACAATGAGCAGTTCTTC. Its translation is CASSQGPGGQIYNEQFF.

The chain joins TRBV6-5 to TRBJ1-4, with 7 positions matching TRBD1. Germline values: CDR1 MNHEY, CDR2 SVGAGI. The CDR3 covers 14 residues. V gave up 6 bases and J gave up 6 bases; unmatched junction bases: 7. The CDR3 region has the DNA TGTGCCAGCAGCTCCACAGGGGAGCATGAAAAACTGTTTTTT. Translation: CASSSTGEHEKLFF.

V gene TRBV19 combines with J gene TRBJ2-7, with TRBD1 identical over 10 bases. J was trimmed by 1 base and V by 5 bases; bases with no gene match: 8. CDR3 length: 16 amino acids. Germline CDR1 is LNHDA and CDR2 is SQIVND (reference sequence). The CDR3 region has the DNA TGTGCCAGTAGTGACAGGGGGCCGGCTTTATCCTACGAGCAGTACTTC. Amino acids: CASSDRGPALSYEQYF.

V and J are TRBV6-5 and TRBJ1-4; D is undetermined. This CDR3 comprises 15 residues. Per germline, CDR1 MNHEY and CDR2 SVGAGI. V was pared by 0 bases and J by 2 bases, with 7 bases between. Here the CDR3 reads CASSYSRWTNEKLFF. The CDR3 bases are TGTGCCAGCAGTTACTCCAGGTGGACTAATGAAAAACTGTTTTTT.

The V gene is TRBV4-1, the J gene TRBJ2-5; 10 bases are shared with TRBD2. V lost 0 bases, J lost 7 bases, and 2 bases stayed unmatched. Germline values: CDR1 MGHRA, CDR2 YSYEKL. This CDR3 has 14 residues. The CDR3 here is CASSQDASGGTQYF. The CDR3 coding sequence is TGCGCCAGCAGCCAAGATGCTAGCGGGGGGACCCAGTACTTC.

This chain joins TRBV3-1 (or the pseudogene TRBV3-2) and TRBJ2-1; tentatively, D is TRBD2 (6 bases). Deletions cut 1 base from V and 4 bases from J, with 11 bases between. CDR3 length equals 15 residues. Germline CDR1 LGHDT, CDR2 YNNKEL (reference sequence). CDR3 loop: CASSQGLAGYNEQFF. The CDR3, as DNA: TGTGCCAGCAGCCAAGGTCTCGCGGGGTACAATGAGCAGTTCTTC.

V and J are TRBV27 and TRBJ2-1; a weak D match, TRBD1 (6 bases). CDR1 is MNHEY and CDR2 is SMNVEV in the germline V gene (reference sequence). The CDR3 is made up of 16 amino acids. The V end was cut by 4 bases, the J end by 4 bases, with 17 bases between. The CDR3 here is CASSYIPGQPYNEQFF. Written as DNA, the CDR3 is TGTGCCAGCAGTTACATACCGGGACAACCTTACAATGAGCAGTTCTTC.

The rearrangement uses TRBV7-2 and TRBJ2-7, with D possibly TRBD1 on 5 matching bases. V was cut by 3 bases and J by 0 bases, with 15 bases left in between. The CDR3 runs to 16 residues. The germline CDR1 and CDR2 sequences are SGHTA and FQGNSA. The CDR3 loop reads CASSFKPGFFSYEQYF. CDR3 DNA: TGTGCCAGCAGCTTTAAACCAGGGTTTTTCTCCTACGAGCAGTACTTC. Looking up the rest from reference TRBV7-2 and TRBJ2-7 gives the full variable domain: GAGVSQSPSNKVTEKGKDVELRCDPISGHTALYWYRQSLGQGLEFLIYFQGNSAPDKSGLPSDRFSAERTGGSVSTLTIQRTQQEDSAVYLCASSFKPGFFSYEQYFGPGTRLTVT.

V usage is TRBV2 and J usage is TRBJ1-5; 10 bases map to TRBD1. The CDR3 is 14 residues long. The V segment lost 6 bases and the J segment 7 bases; nucleotides outside the gene matches: 6. Germline values: CDR1 SNHLY, CDR2 FYNNEI. The CDR3 reads CASSRDRGWQPQHF. DNA for the CDR3: TGTGCCAGCAGCCGGGACAGGGGTTGGCAGCCCCAGCATTTT.